These 27 T cell receptor beta chains originate from one sample sequenced in a study of cytomegalovirus exposure and HLA in healthy donors. A multiplex PCR was run with 60 Vbeta primers and 13 Jbeta primers. The assay was immunoSEQ multiplex PCR, and TCRdb's table has in-frame clones only and misses some. The table shows 110,000 to 150,000 clones, with around 78% occurring only once. The sequencing input was PBMCs. These receptors all come from a woman between 18 and 29 years old in good health and CMV-seropositive.

The V gene is TRBV11-2, the J gene TRBJ1-2; D remains unclear. The CDR3 contains 12 residues. Trimming pared 0 bases from V and 5 bases from J, leaving 4 bases between. The germline CDR1 and CDR2 sequences are SGHAT and FQNNGV. CDR3 amino acids: CASSLDGYGYTF. Written as DNA, the CDR3 is TGTGCCAGCAGCTTAGACGGGTATGGCTACACCTTC. Filled out from reference TRBV11-2 and TRBJ1-2, the complete variable domain reads EAGVAQSPRYKIIEKRQSVAFWCNPISGHATLYWYQQILGQGPKLLIQFQNNGVVDDSQLPKDRFSAERLKGVDSTLKIQPAKLEDSAVYLCASSLDGYGYTFGSGTRLTVV.

The chain combines TRBV5-1 with TRBJ1-3, with 7 bases that match TRBD1. The CDR3 consists of 15 residues. Germline-derived CDR1 and CDR2 are SGHRS and YFSETQ. V lost 3 bases to trimming and J lost 4 bases; unmatched junction nucleotides: 7. DNA of the CDR3: TGCGCCAGCAGCTGGATGACAGGGTTGGGAAACACCATATATTTT. Translating it yields CASSWMTGLGNTIYF.

V gene TRBV7-8 combines with J gene TRBJ1-4, with 10 bases fitting TRBD1. Germline lookup yields CDR1 SGHVS and CDR2 FQNEAQ. After removal of 3 bases from V and 5 bases from J, the junction contained 3 bases not matched to a gene. This CDR3 region has 15 residues. The CDR3 region is CASSFVGQGNEKLFF. The CDR3 DNA reads as TGTGCCAGCAGCTTTGTGGGACAGGGGAATGAAAAACTGTTTTTT.

The rearrangement links TRBV4-3 to TRBJ1-6, with a weak D call TRBD1 (5 bases). V shed 4 bases and J shed 8 bases, with 12 bases lying between them. The germline V gene has CDR1 LGHNA and CDR2 YSLEER. This CDR3 contains 14 residues. The CDR3 sequence is CASSLGEAHSPLHF. The CDR3 DNA reads TGCGCCAGCAGCCTAGGGGAAGCCCATTCACCCCTCCACTTT.

This clone was observed a few times. The chain carries TRBV10-1 and TRBJ1-6; D is ambiguous. This CDR3 has 13 residues. Germline V gene lookup returns CDR1 WNHNN and CDR2 SYGVQD (reference sequence). V was pared by 7 bases and J by 6 bases, with 10 bases between. The CDR3: CASTGSLNSPLHF. The DNA for the CDR3 is TGCGCCAGCACCGGGTCCCTTAATTCACCCCTCCACTTT.

This chain joins TRBV12-5 and TRBJ2-7, with 7 bases that match TRBD1. Trimming removed 6 bases from V and 9 bases from J; junction bases left unmatched: 5. The CDR3 covers 11 residues. Germline CDR1 reads LGHNT; CDR2 reads FRNRAP. CDR3: CASGSQGLQYF. The CDR3 coding sequence is TGTGCTAGTGGCTCACAGGGGTTGCAGTACTTC.

The J gene is TRBJ2-3, the V gene TRBV19; 8 bases map to TRBD2. The germline gives CDR1 LNHDA, CDR2 SQIVND (reference sequence). J lost 6 bases, V lost 9 bases, and 11 bases had no gene match. The CDR3 runs to 14 residues. The CDR3 nucleotides read TGTGCCAGCCGTTTAGCGGGAAGTCAGGATACGCAGTATTTT. It codes for CASRLAGSQDTQYF. The full variable domain, completed using reference TRBV19 and TRBJ2-3, is DGGITQSPKYLFRKEGQNVTLSCEQNLNHDAMYWYRQDPGQGLRLIYYSQIVNDFQKGDIAEGYSVSREKKESFPLTVTSAQKNPTAFYLCASRLAGSQDTQYFGPGTRLTVL.

V is TRBV29-1 and J is TRBJ1-2; TRBD1 matches at 7 bases. Per the germline V gene, CDR1 is SQVTM and CDR2 is ANQGSEA. V lost 0 bases and J lost 2; bases outside the gene matches: 3. This CDR3 region has 14 residues. Written as DNA, the CDR3 is TGCAGCGTTGAAGAGAGGGACAGAAACTATGGCTACACCTTC. Encoded protein: CSVEERDRNYGYTF.

This chain joins TRBV15 and TRBJ1-2; weak D call: TRBD1 (6 bases). The V end lost 1 base, the J end lost 5 bases, and 17 bases lay between the germline ends. This CDR3 is built from 16 residues. Germline CDR1 and CDR2: LNHNV and YYDKDF (reference sequence). The CDR3 reads CATSRVISGAAYGYTF. CDR3 in DNA: TGTGCCACCAGCAGAGTCATTTCAGGGGCGGCGTATGGCTACACCTTC.

In DNA, the CDR3 is TGTGCCAGCAGCCCGACTAGCGGGGGATACAATGAGCAGTTCTTC. It yields the protein CASSPTSGGYNEQFF. This chain uses TRBV7-9 with TRBJ2-1; 12 nucleotides match TRBD2. The CDR3 runs 15 residues. V lost 5 bases and J lost 4; bases outside the gene matches: 3. In germline, CDR1 is SEHNR, CDR2 FQNEAQ (reference sequence).

This clone was found a few times. V and J are TRBV28 and TRBJ2-1; 8 bases match TRBD2. This CDR3 is built from 15 residues. Germline assignment: CDR1 MDHEN and CDR2 SYDVKM. The trim removed 6 bases at V and 4 bases at J, leaving 8 bases unmatched. The CDR3 nucleotides read TGTGCCAGCAGCCAGGGACTAGTCGCTTACAATGAGCAGTTCTTC. Translated, it gives CASSQGLVAYNEQFF.

J is TRBJ1-1 and V is TRBV5-4; possible D gene TRBD1, 5 bases. This CDR3 region has 16 residues. Germline V lookup: CDR1 SGHNT, CDR2 YYREEE (reference sequence). Trimming cost V 0 bases and J 1 base, with 13 bases left between them. The CDR3 here is CASSLVGGRKNTEAFF. CDR3 in DNA: TGTGCCAGCAGCTTGGTGGGGGGACGGAAGAACACTGAAGCTTTCTTT.

This clone has a single count. This chain connects TRBV6-6 to TRBJ2-7; D is unresolved. Trimming cost V 3 bases and J 2 bases, with 8 bases left between them. Germline values: CDR1 MNHNY, CDR2 SVGAGI (reference sequence). The CDR3 totals 13 residues. The CDR3 DNA reads TGTGCCAGCAGTTATAAGCAGGCCTACGAGCAGTACTTC. This encodes CASSYKQAYEQYF.

A single count supports this clone. This chain connects TRBV7-2 to TRBJ2-3; D not resolved. The CDR3 loop spans 15 amino acids. In germline, CDR1 is SGHTA, CDR2 FQGNSA. V was trimmed by 3 bases and J by 0 bases, leaving 10 bases between them. The CDR3 DNA follows: TGTGCCAGCAGCTTGTGGAGCTCTAGCACAGATACGCAGTATTTT. Translating it yields CASSLWSSSTDTQYF.

The chain combines TRBV4-3 with TRBJ1-1; no firm D call. The CDR3 is 14 amino acids. V dropped 2 bases and J dropped 1 base, with 8 bases sitting between them. Germline CDR1 is LGHNA and CDR2 is YSLEER. The CDR3 is CASSQRERNTEAFF. The DNA of the CDR3 is TGCGCCAGCAGCCAACGGGAGCGGAACACTGAAGCTTTCTTT.

For the CDR3, the DNA is TGTGCCATCAGTGATCCAGGGGGAACCTACGAGCAGTACTTC. It translates to CAISDPGGTYEQYF. The chain has TRBV10-3 and TRBJ2-7; the match to TRBD1 covers 7 bases. Germline-derived CDR1 and CDR2 are ENHRY and SYGVKD. V shed 3 bases, J shed 2 bases, and the junction held 4 bases outside the gene matches. This CDR3 has 14 amino acids.

This chain uses TRBV6-5 with TRBJ1-4, with 7 bases that match TRBD1. CDR1 and CDR2 (germline): MNHEY, SVGAGI. The CDR3 has 16 amino acids. Germline trimming cut 2 bases from V and 3 bases from J; bases unmatched to any gene: 6. The CDR3 protein is CASSYGRTGSNEKLFF. The CDR3 nucleotides read TGTGCCAGCAGTTACGGCAGGACAGGCTCTAATGAAAAACTGTTTTTT.

V gene TRBV28 combines with J gene TRBJ1-5; TRBD1 might be the D (5 bases). V lost 7 bases, J lost 6 bases, and 10 bases lay in between. The germline V gene has CDR1 MDHEN and CDR2 SYDVKM. CDR3 length: 12 residues. CDR3 protein: CASMGGPQPQHF. The CDR3 DNA sequence: TGTGCCAGCATGGGGGGTCCTCAGCCCCAGCATTTT.

V usage is TRBV6-5 and J usage is TRBJ2-3; maybe TRBD2 (6 bases). Per germline, CDR1 MNHEY and CDR2 SVGAGI. The length of the CDR3 is 15 residues. V shed 10 bases and J shed 3 bases, with 20 bases lying between them. The CDR3 DNA follows: TGTGCCACCCATAGGACCACCGGGGGTACAGATACGCAGTATTTT. This translates into CATHRTTGGTDTQYF.

The chain has TRBV15 and TRBJ2-3; TRBD2 might be the D (7 bases). The CDR3 is 16 amino acids. The V gene's germline CDR1 is LNHNV and CDR2 YYDKDF (reference sequence). V was pared by 0 bases and J by 4 bases, with 14 bases between. The CDR3 DNA is TGTGCCACCAGCAGAGATCAAAGGGGGGGCGCAGATACGCAGTATTTT. Translating gives CATSRDQRGGADTQYF.

This chain connects TRBV7-8 to TRBJ1-1; D is ambiguous. CDR1 is SGHVS, CDR2 FQNEAQ, per germline. The length of the CDR3 is 13 residues. Trimming stripped 5 bases from V and 6 bases from J, with 13 bases between. DNA of the CDR3: TGTGCCAGCAGCCCAGTGAGGGCATCTGAAGCTTTCTTT. The encoded protein is CASSPVRASEAFF.

The V call is TRBV9, the J call TRBJ2-1, with TRBD2 identical over 8 bases. J gave up 4 bases and V 0 bases, and 3 bases lay outside the gene matches. The CDR3 loop spans 15 amino acids. Germline CDR1 is SGDLS and CDR2 is YYNGEE. In DNA form, the CDR3 reads TGTGCCAGCAGCGTAGACGGGGGGGAGTACAATGAGCAGTTCTTC. Encoded protein: CASSVDGGEYNEQFF.

The V and J genes are TRBV6-4 and TRBJ2-1; 10 nucleotides match TRBD2. The junction had 9 bases not matched to a gene; V was cut back by 6 bases and J by 7 bases. This CDR3 spans 15 amino acids. CDR1 is MRHNA and CDR2 is SNTAGT in the germline V gene. The chain's CDR3 is CASSPLGAGGNEQFF. CDR3 in DNA: TGTGCCAGCAGCCCCCTTGGAGCGGGGGGGAATGAGCAGTTCTTC.

The chain couples TRBV5-1 to TRBJ1-6; no firm D call. Germline CDR1 is SGHRS and CDR2 is YFSETQ. The V and J ends lost 3 bases and 7 bases respectively, with 5 bases between them. CDR3 length: 12 residues. The CDR3 spells CASSSNNSPLHF. CDR3 DNA: TGCGCCAGCAGCTCTAACAATTCACCCCTCCACTTT.

The rearrangement joins TRBV6-1 to TRBJ1-2; possibly TRBD1 for D (5 bases). The V end was cut by 2 bases, the J end by 7 bases, with 14 bases between. There are 14 residues in the CDR3. CDR1 and CDR2 (germline): MNHNS, SASEGT. This CDR3 is CASSEYILGGGYTF. Written as DNA, the CDR3 is TGTGCCAGCAGTGAATACATCTTGGGGGGTGGCTACACCTTC.

J is TRBJ2-1 and V is TRBV6-1; maybe TRBD2 (5 bases). The V gene's germline CDR1 is MNHNS and CDR2 SASEGT. The CDR3 totals 15 residues. V lost 2 bases, J lost 2 bases, and 10 bases lay in between. CDR3 coding DNA: TGTGCCAGCAGTGAATATGGAGGACCCTACAATGAGCAGTTCTTC. Amino acid sequence: CASSEYGGPYNEQFF.

The chain has TRBV6-4 and TRBJ2-7, with a possible D match to TRBD1 (5 bases). The germline CDR1 and CDR2 sequences are MRHNA and SNTAGT. Trimming removed 6 bases from V and 0 bases from J, with 15 bases in between. The CDR3 spans 15 residues. CDR3 in DNA: TGTGCCAGCAGCCTCAGACGTGACAGCTCCTACGAGCAGTACTTC. This encodes CASSLRRDSSYEQYF.